The following is a TCR beta chain sequence with its context. Its antigen is still unknown. This sample was included in a study of cytotoxic CD8 clonotypes in ibrutinib-treated CLL. Across the study: Among responders, roughly 25 were partial and 2 complete; after median approximately 70 months, around 14 stayed remitted and 12 progressed. Investigators collected response samples after a median around twelve months of treatment, range 6 to 36. Study findings and constraints: Whereas clonality rose at ibrutinib response, it declined toward baseline at progression.

V was pared by 3 bases and J by 1 base, with 1 base of the junction left unmatched. This CDR3 region has 14 residues. CDR1 and CDR2 (germline): SEHNR, FQNEAQ (reference sequence). With sequencing, the targeted depth ranged from 1 in 200,000 to 1 in 1 million T cells. The table came from immunoSEQ multiplex PCR; TCRdb's copy has only in-frame clones and leaves some out. Here the sample spans fewer than 400,000 clones, 67% being singletons. Sequences were derived from PBMCs, sampled after 36 months of ibrutinib treatment. This TCR came from a human donor with chronic lymphocytic leukemia. The chain uses TRBV7-9 and TRBJ2-7, with TRBD1 matching 9 bases. The CDR3 coding sequence is TGTGCCAGCAGCTTTGGACAGGGGTCCTACGAGCAGTACTTC. Its translation is CASSFGQGSYEQYF.